The 10 T cell receptor beta chains below come from one sample, sequenced in a study of T cell changes during pregnancy in multiple sclerosis. Profiled with immunoSEQ multiplex PCR; TCRdb holds only in-frame clones, not every one. The sample has approximately 93,000 clones, approximately 90% seen once. Here the sequenced sample was peripheral blood, taken in the first trimester of pregnancy. The receptors were sampled from a female donor in good health, enrolled as a control in a pregnancy study.

The chain uses TRBV28 and TRBJ2-2, with 11 bases aligning to TRBD2. Unmatched junction bases numbered 3, after V lost 5 bases and J lost 4 bases. The CDR3 consists of 15 residues. Germline CDR1 reads MDHEN; CDR2 reads SYDVKM. The CDR3 DNA follows: TGTGCCAGCAGTATTACTAGCGGGGGCACCGGGGAGCTGTTTTTT. Protein sequence: CASSITSGGTGELFF.

In DNA, the CDR3 is TGTGCCAGCAGCTGGAAGGACAGGTCAGACAGGGCCCAGCATTTT. Its protein is CASSWKDRSDRAQHF. The chain links TRBV7-8 to TRBJ1-5; TRBD1 matches at 7 bases. The CDR3 runs to 15 residues. Trimming took 4 bases from V and 11 from J; bases not matched to a gene: 14. Germline CDR1 and CDR2: SGHVS and FQNEAQ.

This chain joins TRBV6-6 and TRBJ2-3, with D tentatively TRBD2 (6 bases). Germline V gene data show CDR1 as MNHNY and CDR2 as SVGAGI (reference sequence). V was clipped by 2 bases and J by 2 bases, with 11 bases between them. The CDR3 has 15 residues. CDR3 region: CASSYGRGDTDTQYF. The CDR3 coding sequence is TGTGCCAGCAGTTACGGGCGGGGAGACACAGATACGCAGTATTTT.

This sequence joins TRBV4-1 and TRBJ2-2; tentatively, D is TRBD2 (5 bases). The CDR3 consists of 15 residues. Germline-derived CDR1 and CDR2 are MGHRA and YSYEKL. The V end lost 1 base, the J end lost 6 bases, and 12 bases lay between the germline ends. The CDR3 is CASSQVGPRAGELFF. CDR3 DNA sequence: TGCGCCAGCAGCCAAGTGGGTCCGCGGGCCGGGGAGCTGTTTTTT.

The rearrangement uses TRBV4-3 and TRBJ1-5; TRBD1 agrees at 10 bases. The CDR3 extends over 18 amino acids. The ends lost 1 base at V and 4 bases at J; junction bases unmatched: 10. Germline V lookup: CDR1 LGHNA, CDR2 YSLEER. CDR3 region: CASSQVVPGQGGNQPQHF. CDR3 nucleotides: TGCGCCAGCAGCCAAGTAGTGCCCGGACAGGGGGGAAATCAGCCCCAGCATTTT.

V and J are TRBV25-1 and TRBJ1-6; maybe TRBD1 (6 bases). Trimming removed 6 bases at V and 2 bases at J, with 14 bases between. CDR3 size: 16 residues. Germline-derived CDR1 and CDR2 are MGHDK and SYGVNS. The CDR3: CASREDTGTYNSPLHF. The CDR3 nucleotides read TGTGCCAGCAGGGAAGATACAGGGACCTATAATTCACCCCTCCACTTT.

The rearrangement uses TRBV14 and TRBJ1-2; D is unclear. CDR1 is SGHDN, CDR2 FVKESK, per germline. The V end lost 8 bases, the J end lost 4 bases, and 8 bases lay between the germline ends. The CDR3 extends over 11 amino acids. The CDR3 region is CASVEGYGYTF. CDR3 coding DNA: TGTGCCAGCGTAGAGGGCTATGGCTACACCTTC.

The chain uses TRBV4-2 and TRBJ1-1; tentatively, D is TRBD1 (6 bases). Germline CDR1 LGHNA, CDR2 YNFKEQ. The CDR3 covers 14 residues. Trimming stripped 1 base from V and 5 bases from J, with 11 bases between. This chain's CDR3 is CASSQVAGETEAFF. Written as DNA, the CDR3 is TGTGCCAGCAGCCAAGTAGCAGGGGAAACTGAAGCTTTCTTT.

The table lists this clone with a few counts. The chain employs TRBV7-9 and TRBJ2-1; D not resolved. There are 13 residues in the CDR3. Germline V gives CDR1 SEHNR, CDR2 FQNEAQ (reference sequence). V lost 4 bases and J 5 bases, leaving 9 bases between the germline ends. The CDR3 protein is CASSWIEDNEQFF. In nucleotides, the CDR3 is TGTGCCAGCAGCTGGATCGAGGACAATGAGCAGTTCTTC.

The CDR3 here is CASSPLGNEQYF. The CDR3 DNA sequence: TGTGCCAGCTCACCCCTCGGGAACGAGCAGTACTTC. The chain joins TRBV18 to TRBJ2-7; a possible D gene is TRBD2 (5 bases). The CDR3 loop spans 12 amino acids. Looked up from germline, CDR1 is KGHSH and CDR2 is LQKENI. V was clipped by 3 bases and J by 5 bases, with 8 bases between them.